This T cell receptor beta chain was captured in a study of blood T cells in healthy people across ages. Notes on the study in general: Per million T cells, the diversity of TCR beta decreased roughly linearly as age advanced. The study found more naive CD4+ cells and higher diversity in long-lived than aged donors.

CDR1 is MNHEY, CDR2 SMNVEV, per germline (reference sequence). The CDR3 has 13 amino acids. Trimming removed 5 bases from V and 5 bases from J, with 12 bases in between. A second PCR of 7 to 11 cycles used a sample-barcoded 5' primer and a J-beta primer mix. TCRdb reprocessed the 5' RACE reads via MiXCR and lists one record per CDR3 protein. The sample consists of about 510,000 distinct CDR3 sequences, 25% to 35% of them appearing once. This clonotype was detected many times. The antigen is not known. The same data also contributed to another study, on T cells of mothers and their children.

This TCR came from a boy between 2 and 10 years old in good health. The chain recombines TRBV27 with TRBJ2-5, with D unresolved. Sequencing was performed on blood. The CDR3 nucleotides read TGTGCCAGCAGTCCATCAGTTGGGGAGACCCAGTACTTC. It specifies CASSPSVGETQYF.